These 7 T cell receptor beta chains came from one sample sequenced in a study of siplizumab effects on memory and regulatory T cells. Libraries were prepared by immunoSEQ multiplex PCR; TCRdb keeps only in-frame clonotypes and omits some of them. The table has approximately 94,000 clones, more than 85% seen once. Material: CD4+ T cells sorted from blood. These receptors were collected from a human donor in good health.

The V gene is TRBV5-6, the J gene TRBJ2-2, with a weak D call TRBD1 (6 bases). The CDR3 covers 16 residues. Germline V lookup: CDR1 SGHDT, CDR2 YYEEEE. V lost 0 bases, J lost 0 bases, and 9 bases lay in between. CDR3 nucleotides: TGTGCCAGCAGCTTGGTGGGGGACACGAACACCGGGGAGCTGTTTTTT. It is translated as CASSLVGDTNTGELFF.

This sequence joins TRBV2 and TRBJ1-2, with D unclear. Between the trimmed V and J ends, which lost 4 bases and 7 bases, there was a span of 13 bases. In germline, CDR1 is SNHLY, CDR2 FYNNEI. The CDR3 runs to 13 residues. CDR3 nucleotide sequence: TGTGCCAGCAGTGCGGGCCGCTCGGGTGGCTACACCTTC. It translates to CASSAGRSGGYTF.

The chain couples TRBV7-9 to TRBJ2-7, with a possible D match to TRBD2 (5 bases). The CDR3 runs 16 residues. Germline CDR1 is SEHNR and CDR2 is FQNEAQ (reference sequence). The V and J ends lost 0 bases and 0 bases respectively, with 12 bases between them. CDR3 DNA: TGTGCCAGCAGCTTAGCGTTACTAGTAGGCTCCTACGAGCAGTACTTC. Translated, it gives CASSLALLVGSYEQYF.

The J gene is TRBJ1-2, the V gene TRBV6-5, with D maybe TRBD1 (6 bases). CDR1 and CDR2 from the germline V gene are MNHEY and SVGAGI. The ends were cut back, 3 bases at V and 8 bases at J, with 19 bases in the middle. The CDR3 runs 15 residues. This chain's CDR3 is CASSYRGITGFGYTF. The CDR3 region has the DNA TGTGCCAGCAGTTATCGGGGAATTACAGGGTTCGGCTACACCTTC.

CDR3 sequence: CASSLGLAGDEQFF. The CDR3 bases are TGCGCCAGCAGCTTGGGACTAGCGGGGGATGAGCAGTTCTTC. The gene calls are TRBV5-1 and TRBJ2-1; TRBD2 matches at 12 bases. J was trimmed by 8 bases and V by 0 bases; bases with no gene match: 0. Germline values: CDR1 SGHRS, CDR2 YFSETQ. There are 14 residues in the CDR3. Together with reference TRBV5-1 and TRBJ2-1, the CDR3 gives the full variable domain: KAGVTQTPRYLIKTRGQQVTLSCSPISGHRSVSWYQQTPGQGLQFLFEYFSETQRNKGNFPGRFSGRQFSNSRSEMNVSTLELGDSALYLCASSLGLAGDEQFFGPGTRLTVL.

The rearrangement joins TRBV21-1 to TRBJ2-7; whether TRBD1, the table's D call, matches the DNA was not checked. TRBV21-1 is listed as a pseudogene. CDR3 length: 15 residues. CDR3: CASSARDSGSYEQYF. CDR3 coding DNA: TGTGCCAGCAGCGCCCGGGACAGCGGGTCCTACGAGCAGTACTTC.

The chain uses TRBV2 and TRBJ2-5; D not certain. The CDR3 covers 11 residues. Per the germline V gene, CDR1 is SNHLY and CDR2 is FYNNEI. V lost 7 bases to trimming and J lost 5 bases, with 8 bases between them. CDR3 region: CASNLQETQYF. The CDR3 DNA sequence: TGTGCCAGCAATCTACAGGAGACCCAGTACTTC.